Sequencing of this T cell receptor beta chain was carried out in a study of T-cell reconstitution after alpha-beta-depleted transplantation in children. This clonotype appeared many times. Library preparation (for TCRbeta) was performed with unique molecular identifiers. TCRdb processed the PCR reads anew with MiXCR; each CDR3 protein has one entry. This table has 250,000 to 350,000 distinct CDR3 sequences, 9.9% appearing once. Sample: PBMCs from the stem cell graft donor, taken from the stem cell graft. This TCR came from a human donor who donated a stem cell graft to a child with SCID.

This CDR3 is CASSLSYATNAGRSYEQYF. CDR3 bases: TGTGCCAGCAGTTTATCATATGCGACAAATGCTGGGAGAAGCTACGAGCAGTACTTC. The rearrangement joins TRBV12-3 or TRBV12-4 to TRBJ2-7; D possibly corresponds to TRBD2 (5 bases). This CDR3 has 19 amino acids. V lost 2 bases, J lost 3 bases, and 26 bases lay in between.